One T cell receptor (beta chain) is described in this entry. Its antigen is unknown. The sample originates from a study of shared clonotypes between healthy human individuals. Study-wide background: Each donor's CD8 memory used one plate, CD8 naive two, each CD4 subset three.

Naive CD8 cells lacked CD45RO, underwent positive selection for CCR7 and left out terminally differentiated effector memory CD45RA+ cells. The CDR3 covers 13 residues. The germline V and J ends were trimmed by 4 bases and 6 bases, with 16 bases remaining between them. Germline CDR1 and CDR2: GTSNPN and SVGIG (reference sequence). Points from the study as a whole: What limited the represented genetic and exposure-history diversity was the small number of donors.

A deep-level run was used for the assay. Measured with immunoSEQ multiplex PCR; TCRdb has only the in-frame clones, and not every one. The sample holds some 2,100,000 clones, about 92% seen once. The genes are TRBV30 and TRBJ2-7; D perhaps matches TRBD1 (6 bases). Specimen: naive CD8+ T cells from PBMCs. This receptor was obtained from a man aged 18-30 years in good health. Some clones in this sample may be carry-over from other donors' samples. The CDR3, as DNA: TGTGCCTGGACCGCTACAGGGCCCTCCGAGCAGTACTTC. It specifies CAWTATGPSEQYF.